This T cell receptor (beta chain) comes out of a study of control samples from healthy donors and cancer patients. Produced via immunoSEQ multiplex PCR; TCRdb's table is partial and in-frame only. The table has some 150,000 clones, roughly 90% seen once; the top ten hold around 4.7%. Germline lookup yields CDR1 MGHDK and CDR2 SYGVNS. J was trimmed by 7 bases and V by 2 bases; bases with no gene match: 7. This CDR3 spans 14 amino acids. The TCR originated in a man aged 25-40 years in good health. The chain employs TRBV25-1 and TRBJ2-7, with 8 bases matching TRBD1. The sample taken for sequencing was blood. Here the CDR3 reads CASSERWTGTEQYF. CDR3 nucleotide sequence: TGTGCCAGCAGTGAACGGTGGACAGGGACTGAGCAGTACTTC.